The clone carrying this TCR beta chain was picked up one time. Its specificity is not known. This entry comes from a study of B cell selection in AIRE deficiency. Sorting defined conventional CD4 T cells as CD4+CD127+. The CDR3 spans 15 residues. The V gene end was trimmed by 0 bases and the J gene end by 0 bases; junction bases not matched to a gene: 1. Germline V gene lookup returns CDR1 SGHRS and CDR2 YFSETQ. In the original analysis: Pooled conventional T cells gave 95,000 to 110,000 patient and 130,000 to 150,000 donor TCRbeta sequences. Only in-frame clones appear in the TCRdb table, and some are missing; sequencing was by immunoSEQ multiplex PCR. V and J calls and clone size are those listed in that table; D and trimming were worked out from the DNA. The table lists around 20,000 clones, roughly 97% of them singletons, with 0.3% in the top ten. Overall study results and limits: Only about 9.3% of approximately 3,700 shared Treg sequences were patient-specific; 31.6% healthy-specific. Shorter CDR3s marked shared Treg sequences, biased toward few non-templated insertions. About a third of healthy-donor shared Treg TCRbeta sequences appeared in patient Tconv cells.

The gene calls are TRBV5-1 and TRBJ2-3, with TRBD2 matching 7 bases. The sequencing input was conventional CD4+ T cells sorted from PBMCs. This TCR was sampled from a human donor with AIRE deficiency. The CDR3 here is CASSLGRGSTDTQYF. The CDR3 bases are TGCGCCAGCAGCTTGGGGCGGGGGAGCACAGATACGCAGTATTTT.